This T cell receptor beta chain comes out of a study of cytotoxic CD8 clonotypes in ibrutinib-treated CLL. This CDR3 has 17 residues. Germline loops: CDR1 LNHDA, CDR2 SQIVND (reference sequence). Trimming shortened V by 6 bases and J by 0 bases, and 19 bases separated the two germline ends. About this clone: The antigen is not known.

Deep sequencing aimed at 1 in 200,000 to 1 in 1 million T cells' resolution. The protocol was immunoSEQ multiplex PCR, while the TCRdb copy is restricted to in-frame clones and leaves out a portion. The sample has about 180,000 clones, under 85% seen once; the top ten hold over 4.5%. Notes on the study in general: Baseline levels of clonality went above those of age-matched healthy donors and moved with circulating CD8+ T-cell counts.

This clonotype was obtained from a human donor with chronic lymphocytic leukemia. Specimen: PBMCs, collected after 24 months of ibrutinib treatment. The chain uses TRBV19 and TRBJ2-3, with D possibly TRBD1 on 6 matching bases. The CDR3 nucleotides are TGTGCCAGTAGCGCCGTGGACAGTCCGATCAGCACAGATACGCAGTATTTT. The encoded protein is CASSAVDSPISTDTQYF.